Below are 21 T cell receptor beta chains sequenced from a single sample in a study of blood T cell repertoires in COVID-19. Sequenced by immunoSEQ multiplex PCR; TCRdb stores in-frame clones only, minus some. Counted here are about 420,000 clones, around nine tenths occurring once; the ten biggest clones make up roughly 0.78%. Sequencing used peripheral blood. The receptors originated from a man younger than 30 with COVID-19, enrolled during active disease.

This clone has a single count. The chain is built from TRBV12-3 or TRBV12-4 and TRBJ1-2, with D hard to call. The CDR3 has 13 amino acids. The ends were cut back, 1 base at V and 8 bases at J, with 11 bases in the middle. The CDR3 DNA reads TGTGCCAGCAGTTTAGTCCGGGTCGGGGGCTACACCTTC. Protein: CASSLVRVGGYTF.

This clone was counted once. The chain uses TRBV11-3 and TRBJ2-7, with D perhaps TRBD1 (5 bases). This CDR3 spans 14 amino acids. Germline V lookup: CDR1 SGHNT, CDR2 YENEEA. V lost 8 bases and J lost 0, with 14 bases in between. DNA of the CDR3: TGTGCCAGCGGACAAGGGCAGCCCTCCTACGAGCAGTACTTC. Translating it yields CASGQGQPSYEQYF.

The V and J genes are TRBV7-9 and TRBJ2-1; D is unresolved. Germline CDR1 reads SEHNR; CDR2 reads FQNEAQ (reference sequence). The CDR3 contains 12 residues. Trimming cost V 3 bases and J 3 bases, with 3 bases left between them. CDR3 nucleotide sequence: TGTGCCAGCAGCTTGAGCTACAATGAGCAGTTCTTC. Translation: CASSLSYNEQFF.

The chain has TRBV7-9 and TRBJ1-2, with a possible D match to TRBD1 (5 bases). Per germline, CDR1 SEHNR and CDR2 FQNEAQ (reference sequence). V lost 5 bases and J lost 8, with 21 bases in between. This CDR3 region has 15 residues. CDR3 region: CASSPPVVSGGGYTF. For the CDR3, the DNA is TGTGCCAGCAGCCCCCCCGTGGTATCGGGGGGGGGCTACACCTTC.

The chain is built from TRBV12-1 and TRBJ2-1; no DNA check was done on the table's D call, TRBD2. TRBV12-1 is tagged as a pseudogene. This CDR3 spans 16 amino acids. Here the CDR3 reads CASSFGRLAGGNEQFF. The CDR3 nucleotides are TGTGCCAGCAGCTTTGGGCGACTAGCGGGAGGCAATGAGCAGTTCTTC.

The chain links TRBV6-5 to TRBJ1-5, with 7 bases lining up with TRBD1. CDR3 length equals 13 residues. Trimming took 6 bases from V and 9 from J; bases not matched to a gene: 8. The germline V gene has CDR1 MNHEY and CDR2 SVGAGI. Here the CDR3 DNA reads TGTGCCAGCAGACAGGGGCTGACGGGGCCCCAGCATTTT. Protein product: CASRQGLTGPQHF.

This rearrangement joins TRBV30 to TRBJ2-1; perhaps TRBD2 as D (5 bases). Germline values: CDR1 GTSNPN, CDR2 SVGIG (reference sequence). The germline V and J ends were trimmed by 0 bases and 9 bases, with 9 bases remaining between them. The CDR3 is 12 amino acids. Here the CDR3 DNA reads TGTGCCTGGAGTGTACGGGGTTTTGAGCAGTTCTTC. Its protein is CAWSVRGFEQFF.

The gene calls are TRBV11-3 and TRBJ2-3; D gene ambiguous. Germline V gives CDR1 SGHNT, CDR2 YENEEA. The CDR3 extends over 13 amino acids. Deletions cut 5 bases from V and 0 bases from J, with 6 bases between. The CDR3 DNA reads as TGTGCCAGCAGCGTTGAGAGCACAGATACGCAGTATTTT. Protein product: CASSVESTDTQYF.

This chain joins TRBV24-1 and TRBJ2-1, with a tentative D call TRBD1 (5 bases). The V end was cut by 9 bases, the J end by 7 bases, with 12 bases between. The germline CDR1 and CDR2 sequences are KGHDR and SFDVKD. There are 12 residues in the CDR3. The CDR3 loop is CATPKGRNEQFF. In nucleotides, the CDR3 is TGTGCCACCCCTAAGGGGCGGAATGAGCAGTTCTTC.

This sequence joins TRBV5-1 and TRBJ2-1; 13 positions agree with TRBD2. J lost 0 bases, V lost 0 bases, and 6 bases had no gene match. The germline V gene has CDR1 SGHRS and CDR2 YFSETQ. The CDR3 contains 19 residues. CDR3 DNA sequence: TGCGCCAGCAGCTTGGTCCGACTAGCGGGGGGAAGCTCCTACAATGAGCAGTTCTTC. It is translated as CASSLVRLAGGSSYNEQFF.

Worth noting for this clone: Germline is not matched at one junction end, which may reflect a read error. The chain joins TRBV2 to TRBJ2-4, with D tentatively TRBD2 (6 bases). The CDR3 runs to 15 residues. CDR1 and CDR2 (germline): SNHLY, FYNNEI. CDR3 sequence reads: CASSTDSGAKYIQYF. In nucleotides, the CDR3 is TGTGCCAGCAGTACTGACTCGGGAGCCAAATACATTCAGTACTTC.

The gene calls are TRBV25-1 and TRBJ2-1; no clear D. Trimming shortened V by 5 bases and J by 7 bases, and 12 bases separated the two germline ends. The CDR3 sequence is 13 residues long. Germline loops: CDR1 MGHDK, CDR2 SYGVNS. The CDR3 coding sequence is TGTGCCAGCAGTCCCACCCCCGGGAATGAGCAGTTCTTC. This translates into CASSPTPGNEQFF.

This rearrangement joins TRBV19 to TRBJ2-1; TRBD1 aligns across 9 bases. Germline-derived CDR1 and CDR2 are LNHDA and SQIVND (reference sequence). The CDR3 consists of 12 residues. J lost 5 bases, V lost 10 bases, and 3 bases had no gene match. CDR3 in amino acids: CAIGTGNNEQFF. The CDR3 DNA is TGTGCCATCGGGACAGGGAACAATGAGCAGTTCTTC.

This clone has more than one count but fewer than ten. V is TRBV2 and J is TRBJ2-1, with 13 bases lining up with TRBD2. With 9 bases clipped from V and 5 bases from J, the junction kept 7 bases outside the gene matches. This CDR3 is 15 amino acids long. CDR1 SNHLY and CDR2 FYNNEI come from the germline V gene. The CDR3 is CASGLGLAGNNEQFF. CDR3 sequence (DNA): TGTGCCAGTGGATTGGGACTAGCGGGGAACAATGAGCAGTTCTTC.

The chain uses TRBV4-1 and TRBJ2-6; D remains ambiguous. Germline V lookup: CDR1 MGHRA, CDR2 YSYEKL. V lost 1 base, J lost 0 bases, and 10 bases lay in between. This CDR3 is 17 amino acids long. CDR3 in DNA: TGCGCCAGCAGCCAAGTTACGGTTAGCTCTGGGGCCAACGTCCTGACTTTC. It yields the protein CASSQVTVSSGANVLTF.

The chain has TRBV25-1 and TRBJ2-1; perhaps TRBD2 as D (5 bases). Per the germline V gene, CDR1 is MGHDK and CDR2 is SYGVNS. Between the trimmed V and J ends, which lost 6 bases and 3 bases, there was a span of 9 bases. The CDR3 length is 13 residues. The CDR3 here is CASRTTHYNEQFF. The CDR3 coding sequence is TGTGCCAGCAGGACTACCCACTACAATGAGCAGTTCTTC.

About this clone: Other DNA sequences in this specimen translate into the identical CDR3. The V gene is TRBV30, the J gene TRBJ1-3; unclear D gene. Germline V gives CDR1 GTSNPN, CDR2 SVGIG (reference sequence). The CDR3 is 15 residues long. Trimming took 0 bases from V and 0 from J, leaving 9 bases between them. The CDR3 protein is CAWSVTGSSGNTIYF. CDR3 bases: TGTGCCTGGAGTGTTACGGGAAGCTCTGGAAACACCATATATTTT.

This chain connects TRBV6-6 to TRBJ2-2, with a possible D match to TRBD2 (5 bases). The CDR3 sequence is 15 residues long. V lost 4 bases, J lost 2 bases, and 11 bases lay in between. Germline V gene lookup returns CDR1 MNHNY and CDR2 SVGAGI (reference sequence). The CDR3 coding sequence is TGTGCCAGCAGTTCTCGTAGCGCTAACACCGGGGAGCTGTTTTTT. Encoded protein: CASSSRSANTGELFF.

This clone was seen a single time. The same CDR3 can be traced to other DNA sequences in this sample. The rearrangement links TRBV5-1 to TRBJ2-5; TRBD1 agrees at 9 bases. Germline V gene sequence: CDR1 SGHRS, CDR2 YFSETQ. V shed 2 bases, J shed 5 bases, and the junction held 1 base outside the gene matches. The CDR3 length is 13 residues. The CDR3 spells CASSLGQGETQYF. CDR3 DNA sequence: TGCGCCAGCAGCTTAGGACAGGGGGAGACCCAGTACTTC.

CDR3 protein: CATSDEGIAGGPGNEQFF. CDR3 coding DNA: TGTGCCACCAGTGATGAGGGAATAGCGGGAGGGCCGGGCAATGAGCAGTTCTTC. This chain connects TRBV24-1 to TRBJ2-1; 11 positions agree with TRBD2. The CDR3 covers 18 residues. J gave up 6 bases and V 3 bases, and 12 bases lay outside the gene matches. Germline CDR1 is KGHDR and CDR2 is SFDVKD.

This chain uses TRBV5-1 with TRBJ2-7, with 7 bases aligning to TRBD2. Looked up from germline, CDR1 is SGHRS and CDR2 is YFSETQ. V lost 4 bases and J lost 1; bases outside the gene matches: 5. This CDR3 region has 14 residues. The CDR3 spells CASSQVGGSYEQYF. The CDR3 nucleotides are TGCGCCAGCAGCCAGGTGGGGGGGTCCTACGAGCAGTACTTC. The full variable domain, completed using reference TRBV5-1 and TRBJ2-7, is KAGVTQTPRYLIKTRGQQVTLSCSPISGHRSVSWYQQTPGQGLQFLFEYFSETQRNKGNFPGRFSGRQFSNSRSEMNVSTLELGDSALYLCASSQVGGSYEQYFGPGTRLTVT.